This record concerns one T cell receptor (beta chain) sequence. Its matching antigen is unknown. The sample comes from a study of CD8+CD57+ T cells in acquired aplastic anemia. Study context: Sorted CD4+ and CD8+ cells gave a mean 3.2 ug DNA, range about 0.19 to 27.4 ug. The study obtained 8.5 million to 12 million reads on average for CD4+ cells from healthy donors.

From germline, CDR1 is SGDLS and CDR2 YYNGEE. Unmatched junction bases numbered 12, after V lost 4 bases and J lost 6 bases. The CDR3 runs 16 residues. The study's findings and limits: Some 28 sequences, all CD8+ CDR3, were shared between patients and controls. Patients were compared with controls for CD8+ Simpson's diversity, and no significant difference emerged.

For CDR3 and TCR beta VDJ profiling, genomic DNA was the template used. TCRdb re-analysed the reads in MiXCR, keeping a single row per CDR3 protein. The sample yields 60,000 to 75,000 distinct CDR3 sequences, 45% to 70% seen once. Sample: sorted CD4+, CD8+, or CD8+CD57+ T cells (not recorded which) from PBMCs. This receptor was obtained from a human donor in good health, serving as a control. The chain is built from TRBV9 and TRBJ2-1; TRBD2 matches at 8 bases. The CDR3 here is CASSILSGSGSNEQFF. CDR3 in DNA: TGTGCCAGCAGCATTCTAAGCGGGAGCGGTTCCAATGAGCAGTTCTTC.